The following is a T cell receptor (beta chain) sequence with its context. Its antigen is unidentified. Trimming pared 5 bases from V and 5 bases from J, leaving 12 bases between. The CDR3 length is 13 residues. Germline-derived CDR1 and CDR2 are KGHSH and LQKENI. Sequence data for DNA of cultured CD4+ T cells were generated by the Oncomine TCR Beta short-read assay. TCRdb independently ran MiXCR on the PCR reads; one entry per CDR3 protein. Of more than 10,000 distinct CDR3 sequences listed, 25% to 40% are singletons. These data originate in a study of vaccination and CD4 T cells after COVID-19. Overall study context: The post-vaccine samples came a median about 77 days after dose two (range 14 to 241). Researchers treated control cultures with a CEFX pool, an HIV-1 Nef pool, or no peptide.

Treatment here: roughly nine-day PBMC culture with coronavirus spike peptide pools or control peptides (ViraFEST assay). ViraFEST used peptide pools to expand antigen-specific T cells, then sequenced TCRs. Study-level findings and limits: The median count of SARS-CoV-2-reactive clonotypes rose from approximately 21 to 40, not significantly.

The chain is built from TRBV18 and TRBJ1-2, with D perhaps matching TRBD1 (5 bases). The sequencing used CD4+ T cells from blood, cultured in vitro, collected after SARS-CoV-2 vaccination. This sequence was found in a human donor who had recovered from COVID-19. The CDR3 here is CASSETRGYGYTF. The DNA of the CDR3 is TGTGCCAGCTCAGAAACGAGGGGATATGGCTACACCTTC.